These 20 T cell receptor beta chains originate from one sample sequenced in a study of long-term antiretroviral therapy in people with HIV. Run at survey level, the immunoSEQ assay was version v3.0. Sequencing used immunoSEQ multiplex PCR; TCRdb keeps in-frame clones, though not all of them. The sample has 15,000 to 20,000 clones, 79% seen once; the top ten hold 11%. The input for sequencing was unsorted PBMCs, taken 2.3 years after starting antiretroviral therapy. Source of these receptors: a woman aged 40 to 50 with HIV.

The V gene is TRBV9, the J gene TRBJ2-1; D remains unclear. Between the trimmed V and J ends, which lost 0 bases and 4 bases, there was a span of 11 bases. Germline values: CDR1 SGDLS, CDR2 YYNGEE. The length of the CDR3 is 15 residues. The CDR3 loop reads CASSVGNSNYNEQFF. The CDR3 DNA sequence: TGTGCCAGCAGCGTAGGTAACAGCAATTACAATGAGCAGTTCTTC. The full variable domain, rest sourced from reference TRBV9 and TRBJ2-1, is DSGVTQTPKHLITATGQRVTLRCSPRSGDLSVYWYQQSLDQGLQFLIQYYNGEERAKGNILERFSAQQFPDLHSELNLSSLELGDSALYFCASSVGNSNYNEQFFGPGTRLTVL.

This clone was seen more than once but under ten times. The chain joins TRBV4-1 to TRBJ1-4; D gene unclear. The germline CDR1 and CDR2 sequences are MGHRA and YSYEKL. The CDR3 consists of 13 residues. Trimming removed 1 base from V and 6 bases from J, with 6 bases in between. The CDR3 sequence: CASSQGLDEKLFF. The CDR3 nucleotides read TGCGCCAGCAGCCAAGGACTAGATGAAAAACTGTTTTTT.

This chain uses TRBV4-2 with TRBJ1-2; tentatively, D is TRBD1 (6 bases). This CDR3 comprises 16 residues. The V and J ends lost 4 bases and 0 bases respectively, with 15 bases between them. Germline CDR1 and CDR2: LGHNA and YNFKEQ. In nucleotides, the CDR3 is TGTGCCAGCAGCCTGGCCGCAGGGGAAGCTAACTATGGCTACACCTTC. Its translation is CASSLAAGEANYGYTF.

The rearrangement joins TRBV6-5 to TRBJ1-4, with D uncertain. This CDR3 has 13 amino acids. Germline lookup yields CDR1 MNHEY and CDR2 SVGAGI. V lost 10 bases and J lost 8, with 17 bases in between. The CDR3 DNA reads TGTGCCACCTTAGGGCGGGTGTCGGAAAAACTGTTTTTT. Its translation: CATLGRVSEKLFF.

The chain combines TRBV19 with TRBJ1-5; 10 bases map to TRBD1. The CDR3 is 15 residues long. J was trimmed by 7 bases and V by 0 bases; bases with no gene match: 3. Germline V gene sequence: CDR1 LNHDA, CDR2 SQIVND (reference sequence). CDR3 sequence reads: CASSIDGTGVQPQHF. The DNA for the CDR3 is TGTGCCAGTAGTATAGATGGGACAGGGGTCCAGCCCCAGCATTTT.

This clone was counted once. CDR3 sequence (DNA): TGTGCCAGCAGTGATCCCGGACAGGCCCTCTCTGGGGCCAACGTCCTGACTTTC. Translated, it gives CASSDPGQALSGANVLTF. The J gene is TRBJ2-6, the V gene TRBV25-1, with TRBD1 matching 7 bases. The CDR3 has 18 residues. Germline V gene data show CDR1 as MGHDK and CDR2 as SYGVNS. Unmatched junction bases numbered 8, after V lost 3 bases and J lost 0 bases.

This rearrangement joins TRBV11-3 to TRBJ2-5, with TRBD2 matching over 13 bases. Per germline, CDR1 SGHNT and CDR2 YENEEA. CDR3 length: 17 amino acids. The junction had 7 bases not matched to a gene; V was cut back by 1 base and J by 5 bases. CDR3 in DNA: TGTGCCAGCAGCTTAGGGTTACTAGCGGGGGGGAGTGAGACCCAGTACTTC. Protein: CASSLGLLAGGSETQYF.

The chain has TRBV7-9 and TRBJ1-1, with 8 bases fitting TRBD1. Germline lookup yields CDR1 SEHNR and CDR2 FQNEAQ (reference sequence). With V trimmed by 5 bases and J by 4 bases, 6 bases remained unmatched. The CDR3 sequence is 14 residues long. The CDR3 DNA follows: TGTGCCAGCAGCCCAGGACAGGGTACCACTGAAGCTTTCTTT. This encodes CASSPGQGTTEAFF.

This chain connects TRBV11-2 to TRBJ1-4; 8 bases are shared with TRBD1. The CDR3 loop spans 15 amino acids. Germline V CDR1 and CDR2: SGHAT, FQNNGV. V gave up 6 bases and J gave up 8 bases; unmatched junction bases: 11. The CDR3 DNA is TGTGCCAGCAGATACGGACAGGGCCTGGGGGAAAAACTGTTTTTT. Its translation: CASRYGQGLGEKLFF.

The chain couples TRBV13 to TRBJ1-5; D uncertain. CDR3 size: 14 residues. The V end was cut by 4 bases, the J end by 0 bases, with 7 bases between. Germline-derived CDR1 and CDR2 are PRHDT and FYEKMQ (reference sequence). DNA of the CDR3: TGTGCCAGCAGCTCCGGAGGTAGCAATCAGCCCCAGCATTTT. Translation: CASSSGGSNQPQHF.

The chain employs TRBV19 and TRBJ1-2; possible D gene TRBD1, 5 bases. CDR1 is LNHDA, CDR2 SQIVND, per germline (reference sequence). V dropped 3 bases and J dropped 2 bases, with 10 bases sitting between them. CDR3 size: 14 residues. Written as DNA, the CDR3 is TGTGCCAGTAGTATGCAGGGTTTGAACTATGGCTACACCTTC. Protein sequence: CASSMQGLNYGYTF.

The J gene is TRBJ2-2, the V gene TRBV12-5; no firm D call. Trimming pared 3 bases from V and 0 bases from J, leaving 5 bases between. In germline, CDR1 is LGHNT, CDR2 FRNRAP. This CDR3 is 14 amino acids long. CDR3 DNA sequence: TGTGCTAGTGGTTTCCTGGCGAACACCGGGGAGCTGTTTTTT. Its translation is CASGFLANTGELFF.

The CDR3 region is CASSPTSGGPRGYEQYF. CDR3 in DNA: TGTGCCAGCAGCCCAACTAGCGGGGGGCCCAGGGGGTACGAGCAGTACTTC. The gene calls are TRBV7-9 and TRBJ2-7, with TRBD2 matching over 12 bases. Germline CDR1 SEHNR, CDR2 FQNEAQ (reference sequence). Trimming at V came to 5 bases and at J to 4 bases, leaving 12 bases not matched to a gene. The CDR3 contains 17 residues.

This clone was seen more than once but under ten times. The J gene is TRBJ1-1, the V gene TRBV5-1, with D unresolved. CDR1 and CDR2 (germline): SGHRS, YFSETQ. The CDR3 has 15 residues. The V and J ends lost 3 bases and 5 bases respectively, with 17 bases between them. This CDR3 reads CASSWTSEHRTEAFF. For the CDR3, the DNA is TGCGCCAGCAGCTGGACCTCTGAACACCGAACTGAAGCTTTCTTT.

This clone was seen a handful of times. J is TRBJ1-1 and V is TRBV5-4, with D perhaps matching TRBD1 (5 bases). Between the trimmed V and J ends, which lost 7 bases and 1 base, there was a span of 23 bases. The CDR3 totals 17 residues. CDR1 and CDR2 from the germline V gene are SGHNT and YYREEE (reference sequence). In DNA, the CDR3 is TGTGCCAGCCCCCCGCTTGATAAGACGGGGACGAACACTGAAGCTTTCTTT. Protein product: CASPPLDKTGTNTEAFF.

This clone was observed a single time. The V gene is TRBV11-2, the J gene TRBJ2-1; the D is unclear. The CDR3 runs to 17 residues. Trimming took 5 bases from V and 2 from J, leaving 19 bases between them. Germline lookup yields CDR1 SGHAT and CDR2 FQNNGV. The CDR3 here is CASSPTSYVKTYNEQFF. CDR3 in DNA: TGTGCCAGCAGCCCCACCTCGTACGTAAAGACCTACAATGAGCAGTTCTTC.

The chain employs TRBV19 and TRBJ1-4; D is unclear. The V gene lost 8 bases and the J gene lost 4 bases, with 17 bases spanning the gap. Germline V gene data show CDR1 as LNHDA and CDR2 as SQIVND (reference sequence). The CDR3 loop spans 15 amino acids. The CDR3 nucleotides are TGTGCCAGTGGTCCGGGAGGAGACCTTAATGAAAAACTGTTTTTT. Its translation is CASGPGGDLNEKLFF.

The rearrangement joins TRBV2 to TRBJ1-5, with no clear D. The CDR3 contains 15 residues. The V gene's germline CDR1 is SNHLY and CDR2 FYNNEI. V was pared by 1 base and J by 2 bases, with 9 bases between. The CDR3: CASSEGGAGNQPQHF. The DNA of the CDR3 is TGTGCCAGCAGTGAAGGAGGCGCGGGCAATCAGCCCCAGCATTTT.

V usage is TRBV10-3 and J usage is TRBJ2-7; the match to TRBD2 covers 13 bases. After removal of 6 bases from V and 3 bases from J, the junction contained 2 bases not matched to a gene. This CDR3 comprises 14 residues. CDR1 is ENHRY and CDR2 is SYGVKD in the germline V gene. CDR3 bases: TGTGCCATCAGGGGACTAGCGGGAAGCTACGAGCAGTACTTC. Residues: CAIRGLAGSYEQYF.

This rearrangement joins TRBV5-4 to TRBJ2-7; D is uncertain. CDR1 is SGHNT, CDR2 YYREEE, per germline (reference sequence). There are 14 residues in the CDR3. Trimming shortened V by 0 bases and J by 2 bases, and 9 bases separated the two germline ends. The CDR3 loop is CASSLAGLTYEQYF. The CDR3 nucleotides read TGTGCCAGCAGCTTGGCTGGGCTTACCTACGAGCAGTACTTC.